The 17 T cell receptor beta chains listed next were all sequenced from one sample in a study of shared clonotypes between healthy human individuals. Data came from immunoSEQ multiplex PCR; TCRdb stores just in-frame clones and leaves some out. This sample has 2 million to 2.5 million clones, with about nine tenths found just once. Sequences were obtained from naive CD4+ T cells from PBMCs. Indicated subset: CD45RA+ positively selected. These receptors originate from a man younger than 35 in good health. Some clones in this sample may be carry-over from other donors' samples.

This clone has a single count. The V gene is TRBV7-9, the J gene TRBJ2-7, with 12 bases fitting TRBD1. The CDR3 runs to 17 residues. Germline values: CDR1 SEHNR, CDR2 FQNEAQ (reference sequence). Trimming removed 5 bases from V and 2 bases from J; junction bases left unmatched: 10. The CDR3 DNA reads TGTGCCAGCAGCATCGGGACAGGGGGCGATGGGACCTACGAGCAGTACTTC. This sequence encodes CASSIGTGGDGTYEQYF.

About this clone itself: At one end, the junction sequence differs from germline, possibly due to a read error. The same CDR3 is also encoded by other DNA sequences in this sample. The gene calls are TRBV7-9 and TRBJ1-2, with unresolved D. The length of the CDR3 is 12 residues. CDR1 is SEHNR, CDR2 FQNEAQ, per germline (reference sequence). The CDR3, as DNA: TGTGCCAGCAGCTTAACGTCCACGGGCTACACCTTT. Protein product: CASSLTSTGYTF.

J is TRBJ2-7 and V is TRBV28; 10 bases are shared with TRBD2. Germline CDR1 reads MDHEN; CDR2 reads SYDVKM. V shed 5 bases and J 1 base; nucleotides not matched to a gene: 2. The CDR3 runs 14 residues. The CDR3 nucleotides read TGTGCCAGCAGTGAGACTAGCGGGTCCTACGAGCAGTACTTC. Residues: CASSETSGSYEQYF.

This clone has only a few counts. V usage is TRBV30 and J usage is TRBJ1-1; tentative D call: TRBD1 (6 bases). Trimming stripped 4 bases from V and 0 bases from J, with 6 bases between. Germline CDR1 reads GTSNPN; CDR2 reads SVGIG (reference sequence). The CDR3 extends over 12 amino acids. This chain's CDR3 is CAWTGVNTEAFF. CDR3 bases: TGTGCCTGGACAGGGGTGAACACTGAAGCTTTCTTT.

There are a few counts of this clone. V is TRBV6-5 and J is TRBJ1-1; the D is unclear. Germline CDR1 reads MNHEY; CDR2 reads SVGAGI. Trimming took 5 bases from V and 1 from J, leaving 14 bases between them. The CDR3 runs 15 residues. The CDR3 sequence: CASSPMTVGNTEAFF. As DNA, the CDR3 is TGTGCCAGCAGTCCGATGACGGTGGGGAACACTGAAGCTTTCTTT.

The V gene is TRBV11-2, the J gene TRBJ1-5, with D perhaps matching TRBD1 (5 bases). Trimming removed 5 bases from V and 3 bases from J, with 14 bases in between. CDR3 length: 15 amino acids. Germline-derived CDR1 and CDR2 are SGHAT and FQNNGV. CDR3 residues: CASSKSGDLNQPQHF. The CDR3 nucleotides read TGTGCCAGCAGCAAGTCCGGGGACCTCAATCAGCCCCAGCATTTT.

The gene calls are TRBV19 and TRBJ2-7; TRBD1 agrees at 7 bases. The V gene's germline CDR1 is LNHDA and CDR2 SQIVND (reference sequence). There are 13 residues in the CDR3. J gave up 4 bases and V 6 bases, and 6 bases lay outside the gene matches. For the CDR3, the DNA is TGTGCCAGTAGCTCGGGACAGAAATACGAGCAGTACTTC. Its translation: CASSSGQKYEQYF.

CDR3 sequence (DNA): TGTGCCAGCAGCTTCGGAGGGATTGGCCAAGAGACCCAGTACTTC. Amino acid sequence: CASSFGGIGQETQYF. This chain joins TRBV5-4 and TRBJ2-5; maybe TRBD2 (6 bases). Trimming left V 2 bases short and J 1 base short, with 12 bases between. The CDR3 has 15 residues. In germline, CDR1 is SGHNT, CDR2 YYREEE (reference sequence).

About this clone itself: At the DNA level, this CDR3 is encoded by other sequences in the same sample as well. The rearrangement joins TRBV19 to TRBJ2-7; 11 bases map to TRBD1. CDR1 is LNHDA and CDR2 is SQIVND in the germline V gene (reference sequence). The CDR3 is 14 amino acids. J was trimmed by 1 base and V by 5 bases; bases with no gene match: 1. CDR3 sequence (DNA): TGTGCCAGTAGTCGGGACAGGGGGTCCTACGAGCAGTACTTC. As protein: CASSRDRGSYEQYF.

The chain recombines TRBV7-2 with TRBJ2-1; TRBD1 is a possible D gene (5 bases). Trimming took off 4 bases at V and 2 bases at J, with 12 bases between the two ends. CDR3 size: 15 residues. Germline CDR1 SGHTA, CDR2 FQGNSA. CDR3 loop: CASSSSWGPYNEQFF. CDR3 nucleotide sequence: TGTGCCAGCAGCTCCTCTTGGGGCCCCTACAATGAGCAGTTCTTC. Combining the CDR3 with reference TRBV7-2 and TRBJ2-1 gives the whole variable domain GAGVSQSPSNKVTEKGKDVELRCDPISGHTALYWYRQSLGQGLEFLIYFQGNSAPDKSGLPSDRFSAERTGGSVSTLTIQRTQQEDSAVYLCASSSSWGPYNEQFFGPGTRLTVL.

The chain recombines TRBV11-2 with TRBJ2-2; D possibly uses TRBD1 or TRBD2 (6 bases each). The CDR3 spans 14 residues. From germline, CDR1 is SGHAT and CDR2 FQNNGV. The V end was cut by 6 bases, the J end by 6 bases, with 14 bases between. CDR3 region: CASRLQGGAGELFF. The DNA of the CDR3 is TGTGCCAGCAGATTACAGGGAGGCGCCGGGGAGCTGTTTTTT.

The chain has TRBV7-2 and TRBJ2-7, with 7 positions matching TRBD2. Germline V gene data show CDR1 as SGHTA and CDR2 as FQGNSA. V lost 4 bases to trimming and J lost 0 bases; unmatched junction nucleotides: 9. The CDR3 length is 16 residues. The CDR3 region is CASSWGGAPSSYEQYF. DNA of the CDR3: TGTGCCAGCAGCTGGGGGGGAGCACCTAGCTCCTACGAGCAGTACTTC.

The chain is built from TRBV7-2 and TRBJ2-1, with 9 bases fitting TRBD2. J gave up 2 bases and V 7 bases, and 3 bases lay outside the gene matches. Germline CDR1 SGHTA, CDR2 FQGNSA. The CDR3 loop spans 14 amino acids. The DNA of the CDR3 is TGTGCCAGCACCTCTAGCGGGACCTACAATGAGCAGTTCTTC. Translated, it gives CASTSSGTYNEQFF.

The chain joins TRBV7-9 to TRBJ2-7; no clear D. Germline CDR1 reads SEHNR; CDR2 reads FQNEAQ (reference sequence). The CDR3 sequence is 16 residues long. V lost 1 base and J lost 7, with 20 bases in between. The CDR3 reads CASSLEVRPRPGEQYF. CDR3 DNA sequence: TGTGCCAGCAGCTTAGAGGTGCGGCCTCGCCCGGGTGAGCAGTACTTC.

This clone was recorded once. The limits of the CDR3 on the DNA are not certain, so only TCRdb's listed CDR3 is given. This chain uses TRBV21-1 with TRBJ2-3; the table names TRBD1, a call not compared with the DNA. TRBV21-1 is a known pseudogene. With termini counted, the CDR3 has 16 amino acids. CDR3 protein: CASSKAWGQGSDTQYF.

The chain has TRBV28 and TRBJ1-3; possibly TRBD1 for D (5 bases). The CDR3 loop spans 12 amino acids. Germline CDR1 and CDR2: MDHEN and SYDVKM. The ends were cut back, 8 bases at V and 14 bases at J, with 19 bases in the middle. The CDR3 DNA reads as TGTGCCAGCCAACGGGACCCTGGGCCGGTATATTTT. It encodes CASQRDPGPVYF.

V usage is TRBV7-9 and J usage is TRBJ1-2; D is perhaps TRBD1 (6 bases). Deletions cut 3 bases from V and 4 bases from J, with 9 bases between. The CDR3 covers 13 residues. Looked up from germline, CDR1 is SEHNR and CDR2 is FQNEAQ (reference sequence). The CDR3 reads CASSFDRTYGYTF. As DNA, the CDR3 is TGTGCCAGCAGCTTCGACAGGACCTATGGCTACACCTTC.